Below, one TCR beta chain is given with its context. Its antigen has not been determined. No per-base quality is available; no much larger clone lies one base away. The sample is drawn from a study of cytomegalovirus exposure and HLA in healthy donors (dated by TCRdb to 2015 to 2018). The study in broad terms: An earlier analysis of approximately 640 of the donors reported approximately 300 Gb of sequence data and about 100 million unique TCR beta sequences from about 179 million T cells. Class I and class II HLA loci were covered by the typing at four-digit resolution. In addition to the first cohort of hundreds of subjects, a separate validation cohort of over 90 different subjects was used. Alongside the repertoire data, information on donor age, sex, ethnicity and CMV serostatus was compiled. The aim of the study was to test whether cataloging public T cell receptors could identify signatures of past pathogen exposure. An earlier analysis of some 500 of the donors used high-throughput TCR beta sequencing to judge whether each TCR beta V gene segment behaved as functional or pseudogenic. Across approximately 400 genotyped donors of the cohort, an average of approximately 240,000 unique TCR beta nucleotide sequences per donor were sequenced, and roughly 20% of those sequences were non-productive. Four to six DR-DQ haplotypes were handled as single units for association and clustering, since linkage in the cohort was strong. A later analysis re-analyzed previously published TCR beta repertoires from about 600 donors and added high-resolution HLA genotyping to study TCR occurrence patterns. All discovery cohort repertoires had been generated on a single sequencing platform. Genome-wide SNP genotypes for about 65% of the 666 donors were used in a later genetic analysis, which treated that subset as a discovery cohort. The number of donors typed differed by locus, with roughly 620-640 for A, B, C, DRB1 and DQB1, over 500 for DQA1, over 600 for DPA1, and under 490 for DPB1. Of the roughly 400 genotyped donors, around 81% fell in the genetic ancestry cluster associated with self-reported Caucasian donors. The study profiled the T cell repertoires of under 850 subjects by immunosequencing and related them to cytomegalovirus serostatus. Roughly 300 gigabases of sequencing data and 70 million to 95 million unique TCR sequences made up an early release that covered under 750 HLA-typed donors. The later analysis used no new phenotypic data to find candidate immune exposures, relying instead on TCR beta sequences and their occurrence across donors. The study combined high-throughput TCR immunosequencing, statistical association of individual TCRs with disease status, and machine learning to predict cytomegalovirus infection status.

Here is what the overall study found, with its caveats: A further reported finding was that TCR beta sequences accurately predicted the HLA-A and HLA-B alleles for most subjects in the first cohort. Some IMGT-functional V segments, including TRBV6-2 and TRBV6-3, could not be told apart with the 87-base-pair reads, so those segments were excluded. In both the original and validation cohorts, the classifier was reported to diagnose cytomegalovirus status with high specificity and sensitivity. In vitro tests confirmed that a few of the cytomegalovirus-associated TCR beta chains recognize cytomegalovirus antigens. The cohort was sequenced for TCR beta chains only, and without alpha or paired-chain data the features that could be detected were limited. Immune exposure information for the cohort was limited to CMV serostatus. In a later analysis, several top co-occurrence clusters were reported to appear linked to parvovirus B19, influenza, CMV and Epstein-Barr virus. In the study, some 160 TCR beta chains were listed as associated with cytomegalovirus. Most CMV-associated TCR beta chains appeared to be HLA-restricted in a later analysis, and the HLA associations seemed to be driven largely by CMV exposure. Correlated functional status among segregating V segments might be attributable to linkage disequilibrium, but an unknown experimental factor could not be ruled out. A later analysis found that TCR association rates varied across HLA loci, with DRB1 alleles showing the most associated TCRs and HLA-C alleles the fewest. A later genetic analysis reported fewer N-insertions in productive TCRs among donors in an Asian-associated ancestry cluster than the roughly 620-donor mean. A later analysis found that HLA-associated TCR beta chains were more clonally expanded and had lower generation probabilities than equally common non-associated chains. V-gene and J-gene trimming of TCR beta chains was associated with a missense DCLRE1C variant in a later genetic analysis, and the association was replicated in an independent cohort. A later analysis associated approximately 17,000 TCR beta sequences with specific HLA alleles at a false discovery rate of 0.05. The earlier analysis of about 600 of the donors excluded fewer than 20 rarely observed V segments, including chromosome 9 orphons, because counts were too low. Across donors, most TCR sequences were observed very rarely, whereas some public TCRs were present in many individuals. Strong co-occurrence of HLA alleles, especially DR and DQ, made assigning TCR associations to individual alleles difficult. A cluster of highly shared sequence variants was judged likely to represent a technical artifact of the sequencing pipeline. The authors suggested that the approach could potentially be generalized to other disease states and immunological phenotypes. In an earlier analysis of 587 of the donors, most TCR beta V segments appeared in productive rearrangements about 87% or about 30% of the time, broadly matching IMGT annotations. Because HLA typing was missing for some donors at each locus, association tests included only the typed subset. Roughly uniform sequencing depth across donors was assumed in presence/absence analyses, although this assumption may not hold.

The library was built by means of the immunoSEQ multiplex PCR assay. For the multiplex PCR, a mixture combining 60 forward primers for TCR Vbeta segments and 13 reverse primers for TCR Jbeta segments was used. The CDR3 region of rearranged TCR beta genes was amplified from genomic DNA by a multiplex PCR assay. The amplified TCR beta libraries were sequenced on the Illumina HiSeq System as 87-base-pair reads. Per the original workflow: A later analysis tallied around 82 million unique TCR beta chains across the approximately 670 repertoires, and about 10 million of those chains were shared by two or more donors. To remove PCR and sequencing errors, raw reads were error-corrected and collapsed into unique sequences using a nearest-neighbor algorithm that merged closely related sequences. Alignment of CDR3 sequences to IMGT reference sequences was used to assign V, D and J gene segments. For a sequence to be retained, at least a six-nucleotide match to both a V gene segment and a J gene segment was required. Rearrangements were classified as productive when the CDR3 lacked stop codons and remained in frame with V and J, and all other rearrangements were classified as non-productive. Following IMGT convention, CDR3 was defined as the stretch from the second conserved V-encoded cysteine up to the conserved J-encoded phenylalanine. The earlier analysis of 587 of the donors excluded sequences that lacked an unambiguous match to a single V gene segment. In an earlier analysis of 500 to 750 of the donors, V segments were called functional above 56.7% productive rearrangements and were called segregating when the between-donor standard deviation exceeded 5%. To diagnose cytomegalovirus status from the catalog of TCR beta chain sequences, a statistical classification framework was built. V and J gene assignment, in a later analysis, came from comparing TCR nucleotide sequences with IMGT/GENE-DB human TR gene sequences. The TCRdist pipeline was used in a later analysis to assign CDR3 sequences and most-parsimonious VDJ recombination scenarios. In a later analysis, each TCR beta chain was defined by its CDR3 amino acid sequence together with its V-gene family, and reads lacking a unique V-gene family were excluded. In a later analysis, 450 to 600 highly shared, low-generation-probability nucleotide sequences were removed to address suspected cross-contamination and a sequencing artifact. In a later analysis, a clonal expansion index for each public chain was calculated from normalized within-repertoire ranks of inferred template counts. A later analysis computed generation probabilities with a VDJ recombination model fitted to out-of-frame rearrangements, and checked the results against IGoR. In a later analysis, hypergeometric tests were used to score TCR-TCR, TCR-HLA and TCR-CMV co-occurrence, with a repertoire-size bias correction applied to TCR pairs. A later analysis estimated false discovery rates by permuting HLA or CMV assignments 20 times. In a later analysis, co-occurring TCRs were grouped using DBSCAN, and TCRdist sequence similarity was added for clustering within HLA-allele-positive subsets. Repertoires with fewer than 30,000 or more than 120,000 public chains, plus five repertoires with anomalous nucleotide sharing, were excluded from co-occurrence clustering. TCRdb limited this immuneACCESS table to in-frame rearrangements with V and J called. A share of clones is missing; checked studies link under half to unresolved V genes, and the rest is unexplained. V, J and clone size derive from that table, while D and trimming were established from the DNA sequence. In all, the sample holds 200,000 or so clones, and 75% to 85% of those were seen once. The top ten hold 6.5% of the sample.

Clipping removes 0 bases from V and 5 bases from J, with 6 as the unmatched junction base count. CDR1 and CDR2 are drawn from the germline V gene: SGHDT, YYEEEE. From the cysteine through the phenylalanine, the CDR3 covers 16 amino acids. Only the CDR3 region is kept as DNA, spanning 48 bases read in frame from base 1. The cohort was made up of hundreds of healthy bone marrow donors. Cohort members were all nominally healthy when sampled, although unrecorded immune exposures were likely present. The donor tested CMV seropositive, placing the donor among the 310 or so seropositive members of the cohort. A peripheral blood sample was provided by each donor, and peripheral blood mononuclear cells were used for TCR beta sequencing. Genomic DNA extraction from the blood cell samples was performed with the Qiagen DNeasy Blood Extraction Kit.

This clonotype was sampled from a woman in her forties or fifties in good health and CMV-seropositive. Sequencing was done on a sample of PBMCs. The rearranged segments are TRBV5-6 and TRBJ2-1; 9 junctional bases match TRBD2. The CDR3 corresponds to CASSLGLAGRNNEQFF. The sequenced DNA is TGTGCCAGCAGCTTGGGGCTAGCGGGAAGAAACAATGAGCAGTTCTTC.